One and the same sample provided the 21 T cell receptor beta chains below, sequenced in a study of T cells expressing NK-cell markers. After re-calling the 5' RACE reads, TCRdb lists one entry per CDR3 protein, DNA absent. Recorded for this sample: 400,000 to 500,000 distinct CDR3 sequences. The specimen was blood T cells: a sorted CD56 or NKG2C T cell subset, CD4+ or CD8+ T cells, or bulk PBMC T cells (not recorded which). These TCRs come from a woman aged 18 to 75 in good health.

V is TRBV3-1 and J is TRBJ2-7; TCRdb's assignment of TRBD2 cannot be checked, as there is no DNA. This CDR3 has 16 amino acids. Germline V CDR1 and CDR2: LGHDT, YNNKEL (reference sequence). The CDR3 here is CASSPASSGRVGEQYF.

The chain recombines TRBV4-2 with TRBJ2-3; no DNA is available, so the TRBD2 call from TCRdb remains unchecked. Per germline, CDR1 LGHNA and CDR2 YNFKEQ. This CDR3 region has 13 residues. This chain's CDR3 is CASSQGRSDTQYF.

The chain links TRBV7-9 to TRBJ2-1; TCRdb gives TRBD1 as the D gene, but with no DNA this cannot be confirmed. This CDR3 has 16 residues. The germline V gene encodes CDR1 SEHNR and CDR2 FQNEAQ (reference sequence). Here the CDR3 reads CASSLGSGQGANEQFF.

This chain links TRBV9 with TRBJ2-3. Per germline, CDR1 SGDLS and CDR2 YYNGEE. This CDR3 region has 14 residues. CDR3 region: CASSVSGEVDTQYF.

The chain has TRBV5-1 and TRBJ2-2. The CDR3 runs to 14 residues. Germline V gives CDR1 SGHRS, CDR2 YFSETQ. CDR3: CASSFMANTGELFF.

The CDR3 reads CSVAKYNEQFF. The V and J genes are TRBV29-1 and TRBJ2-1. The CDR3 has 11 amino acids. Looked up from germline, CDR1 is SQVTM and CDR2 is ANQGSEA.

The chain employs TRBV4-1 and TRBJ2-1; TCRdb reports TRBD1, a call that lacks DNA to check it against. The CDR3 totals 16 residues. Germline-derived CDR1 and CDR2 are MGHRA and YSYEKL. This CDR3 reads CASSQVRDRGLLEQFF.

The chain uses TRBV12-3 or TRBV12-4 and TRBJ2-7; TCRdb designates TRBD2, a call that cannot be tested without DNA. CDR3 length: 18 residues. The chain's CDR3 is CASSLAGRLAGGRDEQYF.

CDR3 residues: CASSFRSGRDNEQFF. J is TRBJ2-1 and V is TRBV11-2; no DNA is available, so the TRBD2 call from TCRdb remains unchecked. Germline CDR1 reads SGHAT; CDR2 reads FQNNGV. CDR3 size: 15 residues.

This sequence joins TRBV7-9 and TRBJ1-2; TCRdb lists TRBD1, though no DNA is available to test this call. CDR3 length: 11 residues. Germline loops: CDR1 SEHNR, CDR2 FQNEAQ (reference sequence). The CDR3 spells CASSRTAGYTF. Variable domain in full (rest from reference TRBV7-9 and TRBJ1-2): DTGVSQNPRHKITKRGQNVTFRCDPISEHNRLYWYRQTLGQGPEFLTYFQNEAQLEKSRLLSDRFSAERPKGSFSTLEIQRTEQGDSAMYLCASSRTAGYTFGSGTRLTVV.

The rearrangement uses TRBV19 and TRBJ1-5; the TCRdb call, TRBD1, lacks DNA for checking. Germline-derived CDR1 and CDR2 are LNHDA and SQIVND (reference sequence). The CDR3 has 14 residues. CDR3: CATTDRRSNQPQHF.

The chain links TRBV7-2 to TRBJ2-1; TCRdb's D call, TRBD2, is unchecked because there is no DNA. This CDR3 is built from 13 residues. Germline-derived CDR1 and CDR2 are SGHTA and FQGNSA. The CDR3: CASSRDLDYEQFF.

The rearrangement uses TRBV14 and TRBJ2-1; TCRdb's D call, TRBD2, is unchecked because there is no DNA. This CDR3 region has 15 residues. Germline CDR1 reads SGHDN; CDR2 reads FVKESK. The CDR3 loop reads CASSLGGSAYNEQFF.

This chain joins TRBV7-8 and TRBJ2-1; TCRdb proposes TRBD2, but this gene call is untestable without DNA. Germline V CDR1 and CDR2: SGHVS, FQNEAQ. CDR3 length: 16 residues. This chain's CDR3 is CASSLMPGRGHNEQFF.

The chain has TRBV5-8 and TRBJ1-5. This CDR3 is 13 amino acids long. Germline V gene sequence: CDR1 SGHTS, CDR2 YDEGEE. The CDR3: CASSLVDGGPQHF. The full variable domain, rest sourced from reference TRBV5-8 and TRBJ1-5, is EAGVTQSPTHLIKTRGQQATLRCSPISGHTSVYWYQQALGLGLQFLLWYDEGEERNRGNFPPRFSGRQFPNYSSELNVNALELEDSALYLCASSLVDGGPQHFGDGTRLSIL.

The chain is built from TRBV20-1 and TRBJ1-2; TCRdb proposes TRBD1, but this gene call is untestable without DNA. CDR1 and CDR2 from the germline V gene are DFQATT and SNEGSKA (reference sequence). CDR3 length equals 12 residues. CDR3 loop: CSARPTGLGYTF.

The gene calls are TRBV27 and TRBJ2-1; TCRdb's D call, TRBD1, is unchecked because there is no DNA. This CDR3 has 15 residues. Germline CDR1 is MNHEY and CDR2 is SMNVEV (reference sequence). CDR3: CASSSTGTANNEQFF.

The chain carries TRBV7-7 and TRBJ2-7. The germline V gene has CDR1 SSHAT and CDR2 FNYEAQ (reference sequence). The CDR3 is 14 amino acids. The chain's CDR3 is CASSLGPGPYEQYF.

The J gene is TRBJ2-3, the V gene TRBV20-1; checking the TCRdb D call of TRBD2 is not possible without DNA. This CDR3 spans 15 amino acids. Germline CDR1 is DFQATT and CDR2 is SNEGSKA (reference sequence). The CDR3 here is CSAPTSGRGADTQYF.

The chain combines TRBV9 with TRBJ2-2. The CDR3 has 16 amino acids. Looked up from germline, CDR1 is SGDLS and CDR2 is YYNGEE. CDR3 loop: CASSDSPLGNTGELFF.

This chain uses TRBV5-6 with TRBJ2-2. Germline V CDR1 and CDR2: SGHDT, YYEEEE. CDR3 length equals 14 residues. The CDR3 sequence is CASSRPQGTGELFF.